This T cell receptor (beta chain) was profiled in a study of cytomegalovirus exposure and HLA in healthy donors. Study-level background: Genotyping of under 500 donors showed that roughly 80% belonged to the Caucasian-associated ancestry cluster.

Vbeta (60) and Jbeta (13) primers were used in the PCR. Here immunoSEQ multiplex PCR was the method, and the copy in TCRdb shows in-frame clones only, minus some. The sample carries 200,000 to 250,000 clones, 70% recorded once. A note on this clone: The antigen is unknown.

The CDR3 sequence is 13 residues long. The germline gives CDR1 MNHNS, CDR2 SASEGT. Trimming took 2 bases from V and 1 from J, leaving 6 bases between them. General study points: A later analysis reportedly found fewer N-insertions in an Asian-associated ancestry cluster than the roughly 670-donor mean.

This TCR was sampled from a man aged 40-49 years in good health and CMV-seropositive. The chain recombines TRBV6-1 with TRBJ2-7, with D unresolved. Sequencing was done on a sample of PBMCs. CDR3 protein: CASSEQMSYEQYF. The CDR3 DNA sequence: TGTGCCAGCAGTGAACAGATGTCCTACGAGCAGTACTTC.